This T cell receptor beta chain derives from a study of OX40 agonist ivuxolimab in advanced cancers. Context from the whole study: Ivuxolimab, which targeted the costimulatory receptor OX40 (CD134), was an agonistic, fully human IgG2 monoclonal antibody. The paper reports the monotherapy dose-escalation portion (N ≈ 52 patients) of the phase I ivuxolimab trial. Prior anti-PD-1, anti-PD-L1 or anti-CTLA-4 therapy was permitted, and about two fifths of dose-escalation patients had received checkpoint inhibitors. Intravenous ivuxolimab was administered to patients every 2 weeks at six dose levels: 0.01, 0.1, 0.3, 1.5, 3 and 10 mg/kg. Partial responses occurred in three dose-escalation patients, of whom one had hepatocellular carcinoma and two had cutaneous melanoma. The dose-escalation cohort was 82.7% male with a mean age of about 60 years, ranging from 23 to 79. Of the approximately 50 patients in dose escalation, 19 had hepatocellular carcinoma, approximately 15 had melanoma, 9 had renal cell carcinoma and 9 had head and neck cancer. Peripheral TCRbeta sequencing aimed to test whether ivuxolimab altered TCR sequence diversity and caused clonal T-cell expansion.

To sequence the TCRbeta CDR3 region, genomic DNA was isolated from the sorted cells. TCRbeta CDR3 regions were sequenced using the immunoSEQ Assay. TCRdb obtained this table from immuneACCESS and retained in-frame rearrangements with V and J assigned. These tables miss some clones; where compared with another copy, unresolved V genes account for less than half of the shortfall, and the remainder is unexplained. This sample comprises about 55,000 clones, 77% of them detected only once. The ten largest clones capture about 6% of the sample. As to this clone: Its antigen remains unidentified. No base quality values were provided; no much bigger clone lies one nucleotide off.

Summary of the overall study and its limitations: In the 0.1-3.0 mg/kg groups, partial responders were among the patients with the lowest normalized peripheral clonal expansion, particularly in CD8+ T cells. At doses from 0.1 to 3.0 mg/kg, clonal expansion was seen in both CD4+ and CD8+ blood T cells between baseline and week 6. After ivuxolimab, more expanded clones were found on average in CD8+ T cells than in CD4+ T cells. Low levels of normalized T-cell clonal expansion were also seen in some patients who did not respond. Which antigens the clonally expanded peripheral T cells were specific for was not determined.

The trial excluded patients who had a history of autoimmune disease or were on systemic immunosuppression. Peripheral blood for TCR sequencing was drawn from every dose cohort at baseline, at cycle 4 day 1 and at cycle 7 day 1. The samples were drawn from a first-in-human, open-label, multicenter phase I dose-escalation trial of ivuxolimab. The trial enrolled adults with locally advanced or metastatic head and neck squamous cell, hepatocellular, melanoma or renal cell carcinoma. Before TCR sequencing, CD4+ T cells and CD8+ T cells were sorted from peripheral blood as separate populations. This TCR derives from an adult with an advanced solid tumor such as melanoma, head and neck, liver or kidney cancer. The source material was CD4+ or CD8+ T cells sorted from blood, sampled in a trial of the OX40 agonist ivuxolimab.

The nucleotides read TGTGCCAGCAGCAAAGGGGACAGGGGGCTTAACTATGGCTACACCTTC. Translated, this gives CASSKGDRGLNYGYTF. The rearrangement joined TRBV21-1 to TRBJ1-2; TRBD1, the table's D call, lacks a check against the DNA. TRBV21-1 is marked as a pseudogene. The CDR3, from cysteine to phenylalanine, totals 16 residues. The only DNA kept is the CDR3, 48 bases in frame from the first base.